Listed here is a single T cell receptor (beta chain). These data originate in a study of blood T cell repertoires in COVID-19. Whole-study context: From T cells, B-cell-depleted T cells, or PBMCs came the material, which was cDNA or gDNA.

Sequencing was performed with immunoSEQ multiplex PCR; in TCRdb, only in-frame clones are kept and a portion is missing. This repertoire shows fewer than 100,000 clones, about 80% found once; its top ten account for roughly a quarter. Trimming took 4 bases from V and 3 from J, leaving 9 bases between them. Germline CDR1 is SGDLS and CDR2 is YYNGEE. The CDR3 extends over 13 amino acids. Sequencing was carried out using peripheral blood. The receptor was derived from an older man with acute or convalescent COVID-19. This rearrangement joins TRBV9 to TRBJ2-3; D is perhaps TRBD1 (6 bases). The CDR3 reads CASSSQGTDTQYF. The CDR3 nucleotides read TGTGCCAGCAGCTCGCAGGGGACAGATACGCAGTATTTT. The full variable domain, in which reference TRBV9 and TRBJ2-3 provide the parts outside the CDR3, is DSGVTQTPKHLITATGQRVTLRCSPRSGDLSVYWYQQSLDQGLQFLIQYYNGEERAKGNILERFSAQQFPDLHSELNLSSLELGDSALYFCASSSQGTDTQYFGPGTRLTVL.